This T cell receptor (beta chain) was sequenced during a study of cytomegalovirus exposure and HLA in healthy donors. Between the trimmed V and J ends, which lost 4 bases and 5 bases, there was a span of 11 bases. CDR1 is LGHNA, CDR2 YSLEER, per germline. The CDR3 runs 13 residues. Findings and caveats of the study: In vitro testing confirmed a few CMV-associated chains as specific for CMV antigens.

PCR primers comprised 60 Vbeta and 13 Jbeta primers. Source study methods: In a later analysis, around 87 million unique TCR beta chains included roughly 11 million shared by two or more donors. This table comes from immunoSEQ multiplex PCR, and its TCRdb copy is limited to in-frame clones, with some not included. V and J calls and clone size follow that table, whereas D and trimming were derived from the DNA. This sample carries fewer than 70,000 clones, around 68% of them seen once, and the ten largest clones take approximately 11%. Only one count was recorded for this clone. The target antigen is unknown.

Sequencing was performed on PBMCs. The chain couples TRBV4-3 to TRBJ1-1; D is ambiguous. The source of this sequence is a woman aged 30 to 39 in good health and CMV-seronegative. The CDR3 sequence: CASSLQGVTEAFF. Here the CDR3 DNA reads TGCGCCAGCAGCCTGCAAGGAGTAACTGAAGCTTTCTTT.